Below are 15 T cell receptor beta chains sequenced from a single sample in a study of blood T cell repertoires in COVID-19. Clones were sequenced by immunoSEQ multiplex PCR, and TCRdb holds only the in-frame ones, with some missing. The sample lists about 380,000 clones, about 89% seen once, with about 1.5% in the top ten. The sequenced sample consisted of PBMCs or T cells enriched from blood (not recorded which). The receptors here all came from a man aged 30 to 45 who had recovered from COVID-19.

This clone came up once. The rearrangement joins TRBV5-1 to TRBJ1-6, with D perhaps TRBD1 (6 bases). Per germline, CDR1 SGHRS and CDR2 YFSETQ. CDR3 length equals 16 residues. Trimming took 4 bases from V and 0 from J, leaving 11 bases between them. In DNA form, the CDR3 reads TGCGCCAGCAGCCAGGGACACAGCTCCTATAATTCACCCCTCCACTTT. Translating it yields CASSQGHSSYNSPLHF.

This chain connects TRBV9 to TRBJ1-5; a weak D match, TRBD1 (5 bases). Trimming removed 4 bases at V and 0 bases at J, with 11 bases between. The CDR3 has 15 residues. Germline V gives CDR1 SGDLS, CDR2 YYNGEE. The CDR3 DNA sequence: TGTGCCAGCAGCCCGCAGGGCTATAGCAATCAGCCCCAGCATTTT. Its protein is CASSPQGYSNQPQHF.

The CDR3 nucleotides read TGTGCCAGCAGCCAGACTGGAAACACCGGGGAGCTGTTTTTT. Its translation is CASSQTGNTGELFF. This chain joins TRBV7-7 and TRBJ2-2; unclear D gene. V was pared by 5 bases and J by 2 bases, with 9 bases between. Germline V gene sequence: CDR1 SSHAT, CDR2 FNYEAQ (reference sequence). The CDR3 consists of 14 residues.

This clone has just a few counts. The rearrangement joins TRBV6-5 to TRBJ1-2; possibly TRBD1 for D (5 bases). The CDR3 has 13 residues. CDR1 is MNHEY, CDR2 SVGAGI, per germline. Trimming removed 6 bases from V and 7 bases from J, with 15 bases in between. CDR3 region: CASRDPGTSGYTF. DNA of the CDR3: TGTGCCAGCAGGGACCCCGGGACTTCTGGCTACACCTTC.

This chain connects TRBV4-1 to TRBJ1-1, with unresolved D. Trimming removed 0 bases from V and 3 bases from J, with 11 bases in between. This CDR3 comprises 15 residues. Germline V lookup: CDR1 MGHRA, CDR2 YSYEKL. The CDR3 nucleotides read TGCGCCAGCAGCCAAGATTTGATCACTTACACTGAAGCTTTCTTT. Translation: CASSQDLITYTEAFF.

The V call is TRBV7-2, the J call TRBJ1-4; weak D call: TRBD1 (5 bases). V shed 1 base and J shed 4 bases, with 7 bases lying between them. Per the germline V gene, CDR1 is SGHTA and CDR2 is FQGNSA. The CDR3 sequence is 14 residues long. CDR3 amino acids: CASSLGRVNEKLFF. The CDR3 nucleotides are TGTGCCAGCAGCTTAGGCAGGGTTAATGAAAAACTGTTTTTT.

The CDR3 here is CATSDLHSSGGTDTQYF. In DNA, the CDR3 is TGTGCCACCAGTGATTTGCATTCTAGCGGGGGCACAGATACGCAGTATTTT. The chain couples TRBV24-1 to TRBJ2-3; TRBD2 matches 9 bases. This CDR3 comprises 17 residues. J gave up 1 base and V 0 bases, and 4 bases lay outside the gene matches. Germline V gene data show CDR1 as KGHDR and CDR2 as SFDVKD.

The chain's CDR3 is CASSYPGTGENQPQHF. CDR3 nucleotides: TGTGCCAGCAGTTACCCTGGGACAGGAGAGAATCAGCCCCAGCATTTT. This chain joins TRBV6-6 and TRBJ1-5; 8 positions match TRBD1. Germline V gene sequence: CDR1 MNHNY, CDR2 SVGAGI (reference sequence). V trimming: 2 bases; J trimming: 4 bases; junction bases outside the gene matches: 7. The CDR3 is 16 residues long.

V usage is TRBV20-1 and J usage is TRBJ1-2; unclear D gene. V was cut by 1 base and J by 6 bases, with 6 bases left in between. Looked up from germline, CDR1 is DFQATT and CDR2 is SNEGSKA (reference sequence). This CDR3 is built from 11 residues. CDR3 coding DNA: TGCAGTGCTAGAGCCCCCAATGGCTACACCTTC. Translation gives CSARAPNGYTF.

The gene calls are TRBV4-2 and TRBJ2-1; D is perhaps TRBD1 (6 bases). Germline V gene sequence: CDR1 LGHNA, CDR2 YNFKEQ. The CDR3 covers 13 residues. V lost 1 base and J lost 7, with 8 bases in between. DNA for the CDR3: TGTGCCAGCAGCCAAGGAAGGGGGAATGAGCAGTTCTTC. It translates to CASSQGRGNEQFF.

The rearrangement links TRBV25-1 to TRBJ2-1, with TRBD2 as a possible D gene (5 bases). There are 11 residues in the CDR3. The V end was cut by 9 bases, the J end by 12 bases, with 15 bases between. Germline V CDR1 and CDR2: MGHDK, SYGVNS. The CDR3 is CASRTLLGQFF. CDR3 DNA sequence: TGTGCCAGTCGGACTCTTTTAGGGCAGTTCTTC.

V gene TRBV7-2 combines with J gene TRBJ2-1, with D tentatively TRBD2 (7 bases). CDR3 length: 16 amino acids. The ends were cut back, 4 bases at V and 3 bases at J, with 16 bases in the middle. Germline V gene data show CDR1 as SGHTA and CDR2 as FQGNSA. The CDR3 region has the DNA TGTGCCAGCAGCTCACGGGGAGGGGGGTTCTACAATGAGCAGTTCTTC. It translates to CASSSRGGGFYNEQFF.

This clone was seen once. The chain links TRBV7-6 to TRBJ2-5; D perhaps matches TRBD2 (6 bases). The length of the CDR3 is 15 residues. The germline V gene encodes CDR1 SGHVS and CDR2 FNYEAQ. Trimming removed 1 base from V and 5 bases from J, with 14 bases in between. DNA of the CDR3: TGTGCCAGCAGCTTAGGGGGCGGGGAAGGGGAGACCCAGTACTTC. The encoded protein is CASSLGGGEGETQYF.

The chain is built from TRBV9 and TRBJ2-3, with 9 bases fitting TRBD1. Trimming cost V 3 bases and J 2 bases; bases outside gene matches: 7. In germline, CDR1 is SGDLS, CDR2 YYNGEE. The CDR3 loop spans 16 amino acids. The CDR3 sequence is CASSAGDRDSTDTQYF. The DNA for the CDR3 is TGTGCCAGCAGCGCCGGGGACAGGGATTCCACAGATACGCAGTATTTT.

This chain joins TRBV5-1 and TRBJ1-2, with unresolved D. V lost 0 bases and J lost 3, with 6 bases in between. The CDR3 is 13 residues long. Germline CDR1 reads SGHRS; CDR2 reads YFSETQ. The CDR3 DNA reads TGCGCCAGCAGCTTGGATATCCACTATGGCTACACCTTC. Protein product: CASSLDIHYGYTF.